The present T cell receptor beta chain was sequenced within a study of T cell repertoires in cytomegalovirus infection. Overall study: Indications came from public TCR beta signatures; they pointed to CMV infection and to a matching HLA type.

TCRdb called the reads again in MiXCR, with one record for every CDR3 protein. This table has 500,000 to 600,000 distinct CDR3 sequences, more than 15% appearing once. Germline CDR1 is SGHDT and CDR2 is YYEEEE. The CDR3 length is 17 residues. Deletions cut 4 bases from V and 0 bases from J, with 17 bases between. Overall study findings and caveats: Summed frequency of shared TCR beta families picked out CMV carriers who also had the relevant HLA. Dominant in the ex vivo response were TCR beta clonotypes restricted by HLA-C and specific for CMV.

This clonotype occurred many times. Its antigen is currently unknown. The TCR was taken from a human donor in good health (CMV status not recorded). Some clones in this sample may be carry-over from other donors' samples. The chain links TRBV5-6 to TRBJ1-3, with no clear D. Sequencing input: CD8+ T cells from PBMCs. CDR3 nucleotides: TGTGCCAGCAGCCCAACAGAGCCCCGGAGCTCTGGAAACACCATATATTTT. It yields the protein CASSPTEPRSSGNTIYF.